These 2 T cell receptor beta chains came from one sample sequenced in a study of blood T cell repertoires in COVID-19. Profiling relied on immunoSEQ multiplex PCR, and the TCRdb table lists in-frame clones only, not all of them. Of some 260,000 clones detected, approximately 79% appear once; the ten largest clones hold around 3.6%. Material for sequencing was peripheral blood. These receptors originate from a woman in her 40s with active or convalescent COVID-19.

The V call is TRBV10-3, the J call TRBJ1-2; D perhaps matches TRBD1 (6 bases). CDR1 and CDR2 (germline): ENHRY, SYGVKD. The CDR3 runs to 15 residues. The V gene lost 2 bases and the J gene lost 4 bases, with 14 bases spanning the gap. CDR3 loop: CAISENPGATYGYTF. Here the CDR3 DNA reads TGTGCCATCAGTGAGAACCCAGGGGCGACCTATGGCTACACCTTC.

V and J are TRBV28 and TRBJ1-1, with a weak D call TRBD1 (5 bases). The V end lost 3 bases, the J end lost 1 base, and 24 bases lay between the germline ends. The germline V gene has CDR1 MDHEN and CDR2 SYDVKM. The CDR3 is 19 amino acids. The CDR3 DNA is TGTGCCAGCAGTTTGCCTGTTGTTCGGGGGGTGGGGCCGAACACTGAAGCTTTCTTT. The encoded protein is CASSLPVVRGVGPNTEAFF.